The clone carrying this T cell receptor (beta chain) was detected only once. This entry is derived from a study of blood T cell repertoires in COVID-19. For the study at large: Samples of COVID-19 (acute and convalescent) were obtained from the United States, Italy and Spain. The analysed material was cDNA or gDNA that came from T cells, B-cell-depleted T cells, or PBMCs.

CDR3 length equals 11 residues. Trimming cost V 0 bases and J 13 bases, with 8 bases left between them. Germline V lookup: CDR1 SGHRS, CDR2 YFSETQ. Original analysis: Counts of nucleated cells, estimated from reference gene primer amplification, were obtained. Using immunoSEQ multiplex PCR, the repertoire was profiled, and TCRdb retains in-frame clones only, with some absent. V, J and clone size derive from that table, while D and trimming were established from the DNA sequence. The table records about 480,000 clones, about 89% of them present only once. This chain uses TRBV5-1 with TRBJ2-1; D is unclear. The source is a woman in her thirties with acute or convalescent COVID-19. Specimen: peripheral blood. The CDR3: CASSLDIIQFF. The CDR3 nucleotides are TGCGCCAGCAGCTTGGATATAATCCAGTTCTTC.